This T cell receptor (beta chain) was captured in a study of blood T cell repertoires in COVID-19. Sequencing used immunoSEQ multiplex PCR; TCRdb keeps in-frame clones, though not all of them. The repertoire holds over 250,000 clones, with around 85% as singletons. Per the germline V gene, CDR1 is SNHLY and CDR2 is FYNNEI. The V gene lost 3 bases and the J gene lost 5 bases, with 10 bases spanning the gap. The CDR3 runs 13 residues. This chain links TRBV2 with TRBJ2-5; D remains ambiguous. Sequenced: peripheral blood. The sequence was collected from a woman between 65 and 79 years old with acute or convalescent COVID-19. The CDR3 nucleotides are TGTGCCAGCAGTGAGAACAAATGGGAGACCCAGTACTTC. Encoded protein: CASSENKWETQYF.